The TCR beta chain described here comes from a study of monozygotic twins with cystic fibrosis. Study-wide results and limits: Unrelated CF individuals shared fewer identical clonotypes than monozygotic CF twins. Shared CDR3 numbers were not associated with age, concordance or severity.

A word on this clone: Antigen unknown.

Sequencing was performed with immunoSEQ multiplex PCR; in TCRdb, only in-frame clones are kept and a portion is missing. The table lists roughly 35,000 clones, approximately 84% of them singletons. This CDR3 comprises 15 residues. The germline V gene has CDR1 MNHNS and CDR2 SASEGT. The J segment lost 2 bases and the V segment lost 0 bases, leaving 1 base of the junction unmatched. This chain joins TRBV6-1 and TRBJ1-5; 7 positions match TRBD1. The sequenced sample was blood. This clonotype originated in a girl aged 2-10 years with cystic fibrosis. The CDR3, as DNA: TGTGCCAGCAGTGAAGCCGACAGGGGCAATCAGCCCCAGCATTTT. Translation: CASSEADRGNQPQHF.